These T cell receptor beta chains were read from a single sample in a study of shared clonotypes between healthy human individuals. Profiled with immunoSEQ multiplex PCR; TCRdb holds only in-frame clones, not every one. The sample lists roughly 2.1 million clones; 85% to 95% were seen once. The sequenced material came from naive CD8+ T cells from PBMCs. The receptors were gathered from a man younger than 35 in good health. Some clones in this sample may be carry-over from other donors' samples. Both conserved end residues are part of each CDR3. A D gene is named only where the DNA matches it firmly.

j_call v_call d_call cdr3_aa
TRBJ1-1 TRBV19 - CASSWSGEGLNTEAFF
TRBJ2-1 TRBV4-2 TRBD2 CASSPTGLAGGEQFF
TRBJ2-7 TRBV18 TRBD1 CASSPNRGGLIYEQYF
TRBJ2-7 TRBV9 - CASSVGHRPYEQYF
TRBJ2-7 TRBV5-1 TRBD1 CASSLEGQGAHEQYF
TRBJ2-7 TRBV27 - CASSLAGLSSYEQYF
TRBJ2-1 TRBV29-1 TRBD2 CSGEGTSGTYNEQFF
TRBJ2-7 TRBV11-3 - CASSLGTGPNYEQYF
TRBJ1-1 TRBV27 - CASSLFLATEAFF
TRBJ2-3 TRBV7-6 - CASSLAGHPPTDTQYF
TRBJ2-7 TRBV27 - CAIGGYGTLYF
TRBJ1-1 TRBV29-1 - CSVEDRWGEAFF
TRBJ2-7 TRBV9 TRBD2 CASSVDGRAWDEQYF
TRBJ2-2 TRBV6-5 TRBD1 CASSDRGTGELFF
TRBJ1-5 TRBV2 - CASSEAIGGGQPQHF
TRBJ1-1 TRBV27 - CASSLFSETGRTEAFF
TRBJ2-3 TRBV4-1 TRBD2 CASSTGLAGAEVAQYF
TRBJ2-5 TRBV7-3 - CASSPGTLTGETQYF
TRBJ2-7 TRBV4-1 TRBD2 CASSPSGRATYEQYF
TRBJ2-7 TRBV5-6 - CASSLTAGEQYF
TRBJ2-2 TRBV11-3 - CASSEGRGPTGELFF
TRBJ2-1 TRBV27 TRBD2 CASSLLAGFYNEQFF